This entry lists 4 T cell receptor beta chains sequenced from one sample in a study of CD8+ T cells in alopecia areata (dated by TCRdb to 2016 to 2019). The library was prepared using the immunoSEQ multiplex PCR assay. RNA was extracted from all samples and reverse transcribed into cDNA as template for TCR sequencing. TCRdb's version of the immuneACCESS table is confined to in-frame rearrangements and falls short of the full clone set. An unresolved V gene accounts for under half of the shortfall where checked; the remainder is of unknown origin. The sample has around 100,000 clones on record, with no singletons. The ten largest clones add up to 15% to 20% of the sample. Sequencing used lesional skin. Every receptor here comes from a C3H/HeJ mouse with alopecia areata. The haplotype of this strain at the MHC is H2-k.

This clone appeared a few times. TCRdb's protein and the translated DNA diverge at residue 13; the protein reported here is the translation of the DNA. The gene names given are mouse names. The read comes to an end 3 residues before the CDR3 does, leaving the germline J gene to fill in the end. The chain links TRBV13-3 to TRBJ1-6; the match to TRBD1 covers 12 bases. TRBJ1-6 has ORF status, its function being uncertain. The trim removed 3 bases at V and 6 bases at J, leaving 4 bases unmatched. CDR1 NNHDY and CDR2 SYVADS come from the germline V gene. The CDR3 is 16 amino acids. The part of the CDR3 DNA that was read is TGTGCCAGCAGTGGGGGGACAGGGGGCGCTAATTCGCCC. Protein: CASSGGTGGANSP. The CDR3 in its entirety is CASSGGTGGANSPLYF.

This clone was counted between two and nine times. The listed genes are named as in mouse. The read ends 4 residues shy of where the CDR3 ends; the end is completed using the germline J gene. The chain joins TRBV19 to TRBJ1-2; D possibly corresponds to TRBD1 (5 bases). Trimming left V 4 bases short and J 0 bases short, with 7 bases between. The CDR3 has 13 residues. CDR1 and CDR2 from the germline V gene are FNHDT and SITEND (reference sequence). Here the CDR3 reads CASSEGSNSDYTF. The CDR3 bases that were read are TGTGCCAGCAGTGAGGGGTCAAACTCC.

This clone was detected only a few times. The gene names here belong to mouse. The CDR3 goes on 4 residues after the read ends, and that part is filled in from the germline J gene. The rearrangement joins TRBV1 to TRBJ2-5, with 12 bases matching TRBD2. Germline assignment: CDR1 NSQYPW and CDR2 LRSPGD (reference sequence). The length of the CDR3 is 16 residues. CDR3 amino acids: CTCSATPGLGGDTQYF. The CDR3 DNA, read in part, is TGCACCTGCAGTGCAACTCCGGGACTGGGGGGAGAC.

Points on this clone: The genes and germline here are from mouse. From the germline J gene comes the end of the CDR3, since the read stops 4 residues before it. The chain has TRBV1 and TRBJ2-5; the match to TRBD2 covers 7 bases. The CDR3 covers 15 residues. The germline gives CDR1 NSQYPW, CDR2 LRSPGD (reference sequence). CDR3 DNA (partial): TGCACCTGCAGTAAACCCGGGACTGAGGGAGAC. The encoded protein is CTCSKPGTEGD. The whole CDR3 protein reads CTCSKPGTEGDTQYF.